These 15 T cell receptor beta chains were all obtained from the same sample, sequenced in a study of cytomegalovirus exposure and HLA in healthy donors. Amplification used 60 Vbeta primers and 13 Jbeta primers. The protocol was immunoSEQ multiplex PCR, while the TCRdb copy is restricted to in-frame clones and leaves out a portion. The sample includes approximately 130,000 clones. Material: PBMCs. All receptors come from a woman aged 55-69 years in good health and CMV-seronegative.

Notes on this clone: The same CDR3 is also encoded by other DNA sequences in this sample. V and J are TRBV18 and TRBJ1-4; perhaps TRBD1 as D (6 bases). The V and J ends lost 2 bases and 5 bases respectively, with 9 bases between them. The germline gives CDR1 KGHSH, CDR2 LQKENI. The CDR3 is made up of 14 amino acids. The CDR3 coding sequence is TGTGCCAGCTCACCAAGCAGGGGAAATGAAAAACTGTTTTTT. It encodes CASSPSRGNEKLFF. Full variable domain (missing parts from reference TRBV18 and TRBJ1-4): NAGVMQNPRHLVRRRGQEARLRCSPMKGHSHVYWYRQLPEEGLKFMVYLQKENIIDESGMPKERFSAEFPKEGPSILRIQQVVRGDSAAYFCASSPSRGNEKLFFGSGTQLSVL.

This rearrangement joins TRBV5-1 to TRBJ2-3, with TRBD2 identical over 7 bases. Germline-derived CDR1 and CDR2 are SGHRS and YFSETQ. The CDR3 is 14 residues long. V lost 1 base to trimming and J lost 4 bases; unmatched junction nucleotides: 3. The CDR3 DNA follows: TGCGCCAGCAGCTTGCAGGGAGGGGCAGATACGCAGTATTTT. The encoded protein is CASSLQGGADTQYF.

J is TRBJ2-7 and V is TRBV7-9; no firm D call. Germline CDR1 reads SEHNR; CDR2 reads FQNEAQ (reference sequence). The V end was cut by 1 base, the J end by 2 bases, with 15 bases between. The CDR3 extends over 16 amino acids. The CDR3 spells CASSLGAGPSTYEQYF. CDR3 coding DNA: TGTGCCAGCAGCTTAGGGGCTGGTCCGTCTACCTACGAGCAGTACTTC.

The chain has TRBV28 and TRBJ2-5, with unresolved D. Germline CDR1 reads MDHEN; CDR2 reads SYDVKM. With 5 bases removed from V and 0 bases from J, the gap between germline ends came to 4 bases. The CDR3 has 12 amino acids. The CDR3 DNA sequence: TGTGCCAGCAGTCAGTACCAAGAGACCCAGTACTTC. It is translated as CASSQYQETQYF.

The CDR3 here is CASSVSGGSYNSPLHF. CDR3 nucleotides: TGTGCCAGCAGCGTATCAGGGGGCAGTTATAATTCACCCCTCCACTTT. J is TRBJ1-6 and V is TRBV5-8, with TRBD1 identical over 8 bases. The J segment lost 4 bases and the V segment lost 4 bases, leaving 7 bases of the junction unmatched. Germline CDR1 is SGHTS and CDR2 is YDEGEE. CDR3 length: 16 amino acids.

The chain uses TRBV6-5 and TRBJ1-2; D gene ambiguous. This CDR3 has 12 residues. CDR1 and CDR2 from the germline V gene are MNHEY and SVGAGI. V was trimmed by 5 bases and J by 2 bases, leaving 6 bases between them. This CDR3 reads CASSRGNYGYTF. In DNA form, the CDR3 reads TGTGCCAGCAGTCGAGGGAACTATGGCTACACCTTC.

The CDR3 region has the DNA TGTGCCAGCAGTTCCGGGACAGGGTTAGGAAAACTGTTTTTT. Translation: CASSSGTGLGKLFF. The chain links TRBV2 to TRBJ1-4; TRBD1 aligns across 9 bases. The CDR3 runs to 14 residues. The trim removed 5 bases at V and 10 bases at J, leaving 8 bases unmatched. CDR1 is SNHLY and CDR2 is FYNNEI in the germline V gene.

The rearrangement links TRBV27 to TRBJ1-5, with TRBD1 identical over 9 bases. The germline gives CDR1 MNHEY, CDR2 SMNVEV (reference sequence). This CDR3 is built from 15 residues. V gave up 5 bases and J gave up 5 bases; unmatched junction bases: 7. In DNA form, the CDR3 reads TGTGCCAGCAGTACCGGACAGGGGAAGTATCAGCCCCAGCATTTT. Translating it yields CASSTGQGKYQPQHF.

J is TRBJ1-3 and V is TRBV7-2; D is unclear. CDR3 length equals 17 residues. Germline loops: CDR1 SGHTA, CDR2 FQGNSA. V was cut by 1 base and J by 0 bases, with 13 bases left in between. CDR3 in DNA: TGTGCCAGCAGCTTAGAAAGGAGACCCTACTCTGGAAACACCATATATTTT. It encodes CASSLERRPYSGNTIYF.

This chain connects TRBV6-1 to TRBJ1-5, with 8 bases identical to TRBD1. The CDR3 is 14 amino acids. Trimming took 8 bases from V and 6 from J; bases not matched to a gene: 9. Germline V gene lookup returns CDR1 MNHNS and CDR2 SASEGT. CDR3 DNA sequence: TGTGCCAGCGCCGGGGGACAGGAAGGTCAGCCCCAGCATTTT. It encodes CASAGGQEGQPQHF.

The V gene is TRBV23-1, the J gene TRBJ1-1; D gene ambiguous. TRBV23-1 is reported as an ORF; its role is uncertain. The V end lost 0 bases, the J end lost 2 bases, and 10 bases lay between the germline ends. The CDR3 loop spans 15 amino acids. CDR3 sequence reads: CASSQSRQINTEAFF. The CDR3 DNA reads TGCGCCAGCAGTCAATCGAGGCAGATAAACACTGAAGCTTTCTTT.

The V gene is TRBV7-2, the J gene TRBJ1-1; possibly TRBD1 for D (5 bases). The CDR3 covers 14 residues. The V end lost 4 bases, the J end lost 5 bases, and 14 bases lay between the germline ends. Germline-derived CDR1 and CDR2 are SGHTA and FQGNSA. The CDR3 nucleotides are TGTGCCAGCAGCTCATATGGGGCGGGAACTGAAGCTTTCTTT. Residues: CASSSYGAGTEAFF.

The rearrangement uses TRBV14 and TRBJ2-5; no definite D call. The V end was cut by 4 bases, the J end by 7 bases, with 10 bases between. The CDR3 loop spans 12 amino acids. The germline V gene encodes CDR1 SGHDN and CDR2 FVKESK. CDR3 nucleotides: TGTGCCAGCAGCCCCCCCGGCGGGACCCAGTACTTC. Translation: CASSPPGGTQYF.

The J gene is TRBJ1-1, the V gene TRBV9; TRBD1 might be the D (6 bases). The CDR3 extends over 15 amino acids. The germline gives CDR1 SGDLS, CDR2 YYNGEE. The germline V and J ends were trimmed by 0 bases and 5 bases, with 14 bases remaining between them. Written as DNA, the CDR3 is TGTGCCAGCAGCGTAGCTACAGGGAGAGGTACTGAAGCTTTCTTT. Amino acids: CASSVATGRGTEAFF.

The chain couples TRBV2 to TRBJ2-2, with a tentative D call TRBD2 (6 bases). Looked up from germline, CDR1 is SNHLY and CDR2 is FYNNEI. The CDR3 is 14 residues long. The V gene lost 7 bases and the J gene lost 2 bases, with 11 bases spanning the gap. The CDR3 DNA is TGTGCCAGCAAGGAACTAGCTAACACCGGGGAGCTGTTTTTT. Protein product: CASKELANTGELFF.